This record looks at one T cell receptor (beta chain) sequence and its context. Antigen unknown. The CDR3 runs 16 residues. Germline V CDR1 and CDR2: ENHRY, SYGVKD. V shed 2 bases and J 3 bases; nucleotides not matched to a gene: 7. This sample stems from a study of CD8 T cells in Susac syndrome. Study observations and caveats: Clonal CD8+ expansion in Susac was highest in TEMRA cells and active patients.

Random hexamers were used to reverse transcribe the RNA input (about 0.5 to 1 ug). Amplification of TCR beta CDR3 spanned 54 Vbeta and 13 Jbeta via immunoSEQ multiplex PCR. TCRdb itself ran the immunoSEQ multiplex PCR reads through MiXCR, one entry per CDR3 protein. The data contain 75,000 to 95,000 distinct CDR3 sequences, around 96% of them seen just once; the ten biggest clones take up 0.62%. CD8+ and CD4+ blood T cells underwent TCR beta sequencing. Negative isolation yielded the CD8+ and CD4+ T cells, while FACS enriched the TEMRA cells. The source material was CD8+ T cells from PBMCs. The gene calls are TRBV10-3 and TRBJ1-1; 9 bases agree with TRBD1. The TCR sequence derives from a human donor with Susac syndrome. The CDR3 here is CAISEREDRGDTEAFF. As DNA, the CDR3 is TGTGCCATCAGTGAGCGGGAGGACAGGGGTGACACTGAAGCTTTCTTT.